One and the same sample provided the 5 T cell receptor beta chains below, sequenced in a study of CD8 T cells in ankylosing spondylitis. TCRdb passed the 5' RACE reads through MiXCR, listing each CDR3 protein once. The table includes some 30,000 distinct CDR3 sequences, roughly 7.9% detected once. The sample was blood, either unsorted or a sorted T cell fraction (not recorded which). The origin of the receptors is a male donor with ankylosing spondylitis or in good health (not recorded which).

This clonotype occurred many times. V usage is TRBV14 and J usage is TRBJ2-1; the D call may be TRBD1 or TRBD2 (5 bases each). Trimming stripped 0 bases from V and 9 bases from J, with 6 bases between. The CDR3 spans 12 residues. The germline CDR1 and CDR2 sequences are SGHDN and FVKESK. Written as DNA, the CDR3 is TGTGCCAGCAGCCAAGAGAGGGGTGAGCAGTTCTTC. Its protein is CASSQERGEQFF.

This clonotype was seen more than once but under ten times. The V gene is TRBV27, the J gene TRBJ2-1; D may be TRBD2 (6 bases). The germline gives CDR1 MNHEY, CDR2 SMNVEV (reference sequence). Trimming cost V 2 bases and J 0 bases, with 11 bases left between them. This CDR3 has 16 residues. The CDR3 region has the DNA TGTGCCAGCAGTTTAAGCGGGTTCCTCTCCTACAATGAGCAGTTCTTC. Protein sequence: CASSLSGFLSYNEQFF.

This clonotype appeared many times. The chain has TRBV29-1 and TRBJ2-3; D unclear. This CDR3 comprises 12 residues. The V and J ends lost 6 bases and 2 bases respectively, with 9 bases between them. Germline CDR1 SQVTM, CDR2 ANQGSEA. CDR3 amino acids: CSVSLFTDTQYF. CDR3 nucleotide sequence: TGCAGCGTCAGTTTATTCACAGATACGCAGTATTTT.

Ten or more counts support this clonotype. Written as DNA, the CDR3 is TGCAGTGCTAGGACCGGGACTAGCGGGCTTTCGGCCCAGTACTTC. The encoded protein is CSARTGTSGLSAQYF. V is TRBV20-1 and J is TRBJ2-5; TRBD2 aligns across 12 bases. V lost 3 bases and J lost 9; bases outside the gene matches: 11. This CDR3 is built from 15 residues. Germline V gives CDR1 DFQATT, CDR2 SNEGSKA (reference sequence).

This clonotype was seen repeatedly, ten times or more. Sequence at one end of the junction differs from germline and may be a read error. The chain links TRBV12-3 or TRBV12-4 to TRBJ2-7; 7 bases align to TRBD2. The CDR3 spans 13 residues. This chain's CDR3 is CASSLGSTSWRDF. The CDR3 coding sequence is TGTGCCAGCAGTTTAGGCTCGACTAGCTGGCGGGACTTC.